The 21 T cell receptor beta chains presented below share a single source sample, sequenced in a study of cytomegalovirus exposure and HLA in healthy donors. The PCR employed 60 Vbeta primers together with 13 Jbeta primers. Some clones are missing from TCRdb's copy, which holds only in-frame ones; the method was immunoSEQ multiplex PCR. The sample shows 120,000 or so clones, over 9.5% of them seen only once. Sequences were obtained from PBMCs. These receptors originate from a young woman in good health and CMV-seropositive.

This chain connects TRBV14 to TRBJ2-1; D is possibly TRBD1 (6 bases). The CDR3 contains 12 residues. CDR1 and CDR2 (germline): SGHDN, FVKESK. Trimming cost V 1 base and J 11 bases, with 9 bases left between them. The CDR3 loop is CASSQGGHQQFF. The CDR3 DNA follows: TGTGCCAGCAGCCAAGGGGGGCATCAGCAGTTCTTC.

This clone has more than one count but fewer than ten. V usage is TRBV4-2 and J usage is TRBJ2-7; D is unresolved. The CDR3 spans 13 residues. Germline V gene sequence: CDR1 LGHNA, CDR2 YNFKEQ. Trimming removed 4 bases at V and 1 base at J, with 8 bases between. CDR3 residues: CASSRGRSYEQYF. The CDR3 bases are TGTGCCAGCAGCCGCGGCCGATCCTACGAGCAGTACTTC.

There are a few counts of this clone. The chain uses TRBV2 and TRBJ1-1, with TRBD1 matching over 7 bases. The trim removed 10 bases at V and 1 base at J, leaving 6 bases unmatched. The CDR3 has 13 residues. Per germline, CDR1 SNHLY and CDR2 FYNNEI. Here the CDR3 DNA reads TGTGCCACCCACAGGGGTCGGAACACTGAAGCTTTCTTT. Translation gives CATHRGRNTEAFF.

This chain connects TRBV7-2 to TRBJ2-7, with a possible D match to TRBD2 (5 bases). The germline gives CDR1 SGHTA, CDR2 FQGNSA. This CDR3 is built from 13 residues. Trimming cost V 5 bases and J 3 bases, with 11 bases left between them. The CDR3, as DNA: TGTGCCAGCAGCCCGATGAGGGACTACGAGCAGTACTTC. Protein sequence: CASSPMRDYEQYF.

The chain recombines TRBV5-1 with TRBJ2-1, with 8 bases that match TRBD1. V dropped 0 bases and J dropped 2; count of bases not matched to a gene: 7. This CDR3 spans 17 amino acids. Germline lookup yields CDR1 SGHRS and CDR2 YFSETQ. As DNA, the CDR3 is TGCGCCAGCAGCTTGGGGGCAGGGGGCGTCCCCTACAATGAGCAGTTCTTC. It translates to CASSLGAGGVPYNEQFF.

As for this clone: The identical CDR3 is also encoded by other nucleotide sequences in the sample. The V call is TRBV28, the J call TRBJ2-7, with 7 bases that match TRBD2. The CDR3 covers 14 residues. In germline, CDR1 is MDHEN, CDR2 SYDVKM. After removal of 3 bases from V and 0 bases from J, the junction contained 2 bases not matched to a gene. CDR3 sequence reads: CASSLGGSSYEQYF. The CDR3 nucleotides are TGTGCCAGCAGTTTGGGCGGGAGCTCCTACGAGCAGTACTTC.

This clone was counted only a few times. CDR3: CASQRVGGAYNEQFF. The CDR3 DNA is TGTGCCAGCCAACGGGTTGGCGGAGCTTACAATGAGCAGTTCTTC. This chain joins TRBV6-5 and TRBJ2-1; D is ambiguous. CDR3 length: 15 amino acids. CDR1 is MNHEY, CDR2 SVGAGI, per germline. The V gene lost 8 bases and the J gene lost 4 bases, with 18 bases spanning the gap.

For this clone: Relative to the germline gene, one junction end is altered; a read error may explain this. The V call is TRBV2, the J call TRBJ2-5; TRBD1 aligns across 8 bases. The CDR3 contains 14 residues. CDR1 is SNHLY, CDR2 FYNNEI, per germline. CDR3 DNA: TGTGCCAGCAGTGACGGGACAGGAGAAGAGGCCCAGTACTTC. Protein sequence: CASSDGTGEEAQYF.

The chain joins TRBV7-8 to TRBJ1-1; 8 nucleotides align to TRBD1. Germline lookup yields CDR1 SGHVS and CDR2 FQNEAQ. This CDR3 comprises 14 residues. V dropped 6 bases and J dropped 1; count of bases not matched to a gene: 4. CDR3 sequence: CASRTGTGNTEAFF. CDR3 DNA: TGTGCCAGCAGAACCGGGACAGGGAACACTGAAGCTTTCTTT.

This clone has a handful of counts. This chain links TRBV5-1 with TRBJ2-3, with 7 bases lining up with TRBD2. CDR1 and CDR2 (germline): SGHRS, YFSETQ. The CDR3 totals 15 residues. J gave up 0 bases and V 3 bases, and 4 bases lay outside the gene matches. The CDR3 DNA sequence: TGCGCCAGCAGCTCGGAGCGGGGCAGCACAGATACGCAGTATTTT. It is translated as CASSSERGSTDTQYF.

The genes are TRBV25-1 and TRBJ2-7; D perhaps matches TRBD2 (6 bases). Germline lookup yields CDR1 MGHDK and CDR2 SYGVNS. Trimming took off 6 bases at V and 5 bases at J, with 11 bases between the two ends. This CDR3 contains 12 residues. CDR3 nucleotides: TGTGCCAGCAGCGGGAGCGGCAACGAGCAGTACTTC. Residues: CASSGSGNEQYF.

This clone was observed a handful of times. Other DNA variants within this sample encode the same CDR3. V usage is TRBV7-9 and J usage is TRBJ1-1; no clear D. The V and J ends lost 5 bases and 8 bases respectively, with 12 bases between them. From germline, CDR1 is SEHNR and CDR2 FQNEAQ (reference sequence). The CDR3 consists of 12 residues. CDR3 nucleotide sequence: TGTGCCAGCAGCCTCAGACTCCTGGAAGCTTTCTTT. This gives the protein CASSLRLLEAFF.

The rearrangement joins TRBV2 to TRBJ2-3, with D unresolved. Germline CDR1 SNHLY, CDR2 FYNNEI. The V end lost 4 bases, the J end lost 0 bases, and 5 bases lay between the germline ends. The CDR3 is made up of 13 amino acids. CDR3 residues: CASSVTSTDTQYF. The CDR3 DNA sequence: TGTGCCAGCAGTGTAACTAGCACAGATACGCAGTATTTT.

The chain joins TRBV27 to TRBJ2-1, with 12 bases identical to TRBD2. The CDR3 is made up of 15 amino acids. Germline CDR1 reads MNHEY; CDR2 reads SMNVEV (reference sequence). Losses at the gene ends were 5 bases for V and 7 bases for J; bases not matched to a gene: 6. The CDR3 protein is CASSLGLAGGNEQFF. CDR3 in DNA: TGTGCCAGCAGTCTGGGGCTAGCGGGAGGGAATGAGCAGTTCTTC.

This clone has more than one count but fewer than ten. J is TRBJ2-1 and V is TRBV28, with a possible D match to TRBD1 (5 bases). Germline CDR1 and CDR2: MDHEN and SYDVKM. This CDR3 is 15 amino acids long. Trimming cost V 7 bases and J 10 bases, with 23 bases left between them. CDR3 sequence: CASTFSGQRAPEQFF. Here the CDR3 DNA reads TGTGCCAGCACGTTTTCAGGGCAGCGCGCGCCCGAGCAGTTCTTC.

V and J are TRBV30 and TRBJ2-7, with a possible D match to TRBD1 (5 bases). Germline values: CDR1 GTSNPN, CDR2 SVGIG (reference sequence). The CDR3 sequence is 15 residues long. V gave up 5 bases and J gave up 5 bases, with 22 bases separating them. The DNA of the CDR3 is TGTGCCTGGTCCCCGGCGCAGGGAATCCAGAACGAGCAGTACTTC. Its protein product is CAWSPAQGIQNEQYF. The full variable domain, its missing parts supplied by reference TRBV30 and TRBJ2-7, is SQTIHQWPATLVQPVGSPLSLECTVEGTSNPNLYWYRQAAGRGLQLLFYSVGIGQISSEVPQNLSASRPQDRQFILSSKKLLLSDSGFYLCAWSPAQGIQNEQYFGPGTRLTVT.

In its sample, this clone was seen a few times. The V and J genes are TRBV5-4 and TRBJ1-2, with D perhaps matching TRBD1 (5 bases). This CDR3 has 13 residues. Germline V gene sequence: CDR1 SGHNT, CDR2 YYREEE (reference sequence). The V and J ends lost 1 base and 4 bases respectively, with 8 bases between them. The CDR3 nucleotides are TGTGCCAGCAGCTTGTGGGGGGGCTATGGCTACACCTTC. This codes for CASSLWGGYGYTF.

This clone was seen only a few times. V and J are TRBV29-1 and TRBJ1-1; TRBD1 matches 8 bases. The J segment lost 3 bases and the V segment lost 7 bases, leaving 4 bases of the junction unmatched. The CDR3 spans 12 residues. In germline, CDR1 is SQVTM, CDR2 ANQGSEA. CDR3 in amino acids: CSARTGYTEAFF. CDR3 sequence (DNA): TGCAGCGCCCGGACAGGGTACACTGAAGCTTTCTTT.

CDR3 in DNA: TGTGCCAGCAGCACCTCCGGGACAGCCACTGAAGCTTTCTTT. Amino acid sequence: CASSTSGTATEAFF. The genes are TRBV7-9 and TRBJ1-1, with TRBD1 matching 7 bases. The CDR3 covers 14 residues. Germline V gene data show CDR1 as SEHNR and CDR2 as FQNEAQ (reference sequence). Trimming at V came to 5 bases and at J to 4 bases, leaving 7 bases not matched to a gene. Variable domain in full (rest from reference TRBV7-9 and TRBJ1-1): DTGVSQNPRHKITKRGQNVTFRCDPISEHNRLYWYRQTLGQGPEFLTYFQNEAQLEKSRLLSDRFSAERPKGSFSTLEIQRTEQGDSAMYLCASSTSGTATEAFFGQGTRLTVV.

This clone was seen a few times. The genes are TRBV9 and TRBJ2-2, with 7 bases aligning to TRBD2. The CDR3 covers 13 residues. Germline CDR1 is SGDLS and CDR2 is YYNGEE. V was pared by 0 bases and J by 7 bases, with 0 bases of the junction left unmatched. In nucleotides, the CDR3 is TGTGCCAGCAGCGTAGGCGGGAGCGGGGAGCTGTTTTTT. Translation: CASSVGGSGELFF.

There are a few counts of this clone. V usage is TRBV28 and J usage is TRBJ1-1; 7 bases are a match to TRBD1. V trimming: 7 bases; J trimming: 1 base; junction bases outside the gene matches: 15. CDR1 is MDHEN and CDR2 is SYDVKM in the germline V gene. The CDR3 totals 17 residues. CDR3 in amino acids: CASNYFRAEGANTEAFF. The CDR3 DNA follows: TGTGCCAGCAATTATTTCCGGGCCGAGGGGGCGAACACTGAAGCTTTCTTT.